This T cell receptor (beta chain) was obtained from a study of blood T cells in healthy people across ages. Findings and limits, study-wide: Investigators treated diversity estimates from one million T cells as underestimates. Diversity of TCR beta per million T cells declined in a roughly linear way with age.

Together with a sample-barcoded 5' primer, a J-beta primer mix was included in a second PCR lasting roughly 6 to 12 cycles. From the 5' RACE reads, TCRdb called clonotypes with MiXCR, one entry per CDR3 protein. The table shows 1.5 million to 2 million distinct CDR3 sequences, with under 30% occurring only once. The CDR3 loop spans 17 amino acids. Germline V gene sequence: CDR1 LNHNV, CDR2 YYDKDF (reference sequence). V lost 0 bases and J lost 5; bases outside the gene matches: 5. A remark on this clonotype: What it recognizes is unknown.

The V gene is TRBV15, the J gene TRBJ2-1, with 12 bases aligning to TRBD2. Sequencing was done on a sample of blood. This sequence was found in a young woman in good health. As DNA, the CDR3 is TGTGCCACCAGCAGAGAGGGGCTAGCGGGAGGGGACAATGAGCAGTTCTTC. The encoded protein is CATSREGLAGGDNEQFF. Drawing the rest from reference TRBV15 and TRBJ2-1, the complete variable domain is DAMVIQNPRYQVTQFGKPVTLSCSQTLNHNVMYWYQQKSSQAPKLLFHYYDKDFNNEADTPDNFQSRRPNTSFCFLDIRSPGLGDTAMYLCATSREGLAGGDNEQFFGPGTRLTVL.